These 11 T cell receptor beta chains were all obtained from the same sample, sequenced in a study of control samples from healthy donors and cancer patients. Using immunoSEQ multiplex PCR, the repertoire was profiled, and TCRdb retains in-frame clones only, with some absent. The table shows about 120,000 clones, with roughly 87% occurring only once. The specimen was blood. All receptors derive from a man between 18 and 29 years old in good health.

V gene TRBV9 combines with J gene TRBJ2-1; D gene ambiguous. The V gene's germline CDR1 is SGDLS and CDR2 YYNGEE. This CDR3 is built from 15 residues. Trimming shortened V by 0 bases and J by 6 bases, and 13 bases separated the two germline ends. In DNA, the CDR3 is TGTGCCAGCAGCGTAGCCGGTCGGTCGGGCAATGAGCAGTTCTTC. Its translation: CASSVAGRSGNEQFF.

CDR3 nucleotide sequence: TGTGCCAGCAGTTACGACGGCAGGACTTATAATTCACCCCTCCACTTT. It codes for CASSYDGRTYNSPLHF. This sequence joins TRBV6-5 and TRBJ1-6; D unresolved. V dropped 2 bases and J dropped 4 bases, with 12 bases sitting between them. CDR1 MNHEY and CDR2 SVGAGI come from the germline V gene. The CDR3 extends over 16 amino acids.

The chain joins TRBV5-1 to TRBJ2-6; D may be TRBD2 (6 bases). The germline CDR1 and CDR2 sequences are SGHRS and YFSETQ. There are 23 residues in the CDR3. V lost 4 bases to trimming and J lost 0 bases, with 32 bases between them. The CDR3 loop reads CASSAKGRPSGGIPLSGANVLTF. CDR3 bases: TGCGCCAGCAGCGCGAAAGGGCGTCCGTCCGGGGGAATTCCGCTCTCTGGGGCCAACGTCCTGACTTTC.

The sample holds one count of this clone. The chain has TRBV6-4 and TRBJ2-1, with no clear D. Trimming stripped 3 bases from V and 10 bases from J, with 16 bases between. Germline V lookup: CDR1 MRHNA, CDR2 SNTAGT. The CDR3 covers 14 residues. CDR3 in DNA: TGTGCCAGCAGTGAAGGTCCTGCACGTCGGGAGCAGTTCTTC. This translates into CASSEGPARREQFF.

This rearrangement joins TRBV5-1 to TRBJ2-1, with TRBD2 as a possible D gene (5 bases). CDR1 is SGHRS, CDR2 YFSETQ, per germline. This CDR3 is built from 15 residues. V dropped 5 bases and J dropped 2 bases, with 14 bases sitting between them. CDR3 bases: TGCGCCAGCAGTCGGGGTCCGGCCGCCTACAATGAGCAGTTCTTC. As protein: CASSRGPAAYNEQFF.

The rearrangement links TRBV5-6 to TRBJ2-1; D is possibly TRBD2 (6 bases). CDR1 is SGHDT, CDR2 YYEEEE, per germline. This CDR3 has 14 amino acids. Trimming stripped 4 bases from V and 5 bases from J, with 13 bases between. CDR3 protein: CASSEGLLDNEQFF. In DNA, the CDR3 is TGTGCCAGCAGCGAGGGACTTCTCGACAATGAGCAGTTCTTC. Combining the CDR3 with reference TRBV5-6 and TRBJ2-1 gives the whole variable domain DAGVTQSPTHLIKTRGQQVTLRCSPKSGHDTVSWYQQALGQGPQFIFQYYEEEERQRGNFPDRFSGHQFPNYSSELNVNALLLGDSALYLCASSEGLLDNEQFFGPGTRLTVL.

The chain couples TRBV7-3 to TRBJ2-2; the D is unclear. The CDR3 has 12 amino acids. Trimming stripped 2 bases from V and 7 bases from J, with 5 bases between. Germline values: CDR1 SGHTA, CDR2 FQGTGA. CDR3 sequence: CASSLQDGELFF. For the CDR3, the DNA is TGTGCCAGCAGCTTACAGGACGGGGAGCTGTTTTTT.

This chain joins TRBV7-2 and TRBJ1-4, with D possibly matching TRBD1 (5 bases). The germline gives CDR1 SGHTA, CDR2 FQGNSA. The CDR3 contains 14 residues. Trimming took off 3 bases at V and 5 bases at J, with 10 bases between the two ends. CDR3 loop: CASSFTGLNEKLFF. CDR3 in DNA: TGTGCCAGCAGCTTCACAGGTTTAAATGAAAAACTGTTTTTT. The full variable domain, with the rest looked up from reference TRBV7-2 and TRBJ1-4, is GAGVSQSPSNKVTEKGKDVELRCDPISGHTALYWYRQSLGQGLEFLIYFQGNSAPDKSGLPSDRFSAERTGGSVSTLTIQRTQQEDSAVYLCASSFTGLNEKLFFGSGTQLSVL.

The chain is built from TRBV12-3 or TRBV12-4 and TRBJ1-2; TRBD1 matches at 7 bases. The CDR3 is 12 residues long. The trim removed 5 bases at V and 8 bases at J, leaving 5 bases unmatched. CDR3 residues: CASSRGQSGYTF. The CDR3 coding sequence is TGTGCCAGCAGTAGGGGACAGTCGGGCTACACCTTC.

The V and J genes are TRBV5-6 and TRBJ2-5, with D possibly called TRBD1 or TRBD2 (5 bases each). The CDR3 spans 13 residues. Germline V gene data show CDR1 as SGHDT and CDR2 as YYEEEE. Trimming shortened V by 0 bases and J by 5 bases, and 8 bases separated the two germline ends. This chain's CDR3 is CASSLGWGETQYF. The CDR3 bases are TGTGCCAGCAGCTTGGGTTGGGGGGAGACCCAGTACTTC.

This clone was observed a single time. V usage is TRBV9 and J usage is TRBJ1-5; unclear D gene. This CDR3 contains 16 residues. Per germline, CDR1 SGDLS and CDR2 YYNGEE. V was shortened by 4 bases and J by 4 bases, with 18 bases between the two germline ends. The CDR3 DNA sequence: TGTGCCAGCAGCAGCTCGGGAGGTCAGGAAAATCAGCCCCAGCATTTT. Its translation is CASSSSGGQENQPQHF.